This entry is about one TCR beta chain. In the source study's methods: The assay estimated nucleated cells by amplifying reference gene primers. Here immunoSEQ multiplex PCR was the method, and the copy in TCRdb shows in-frame clones only, minus some. V and J calls and clone size follow that table, whereas D and trimming were derived from the DNA. Of about 170,000 clones listed, roughly 87% are singletons. The data were taken from a study of blood T cell repertoires in COVID-19. Overall study: Donors in the United States, Italy and Spain gave samples during acute or convalescent COVID-19.

CDR1 and CDR2 from the germline V gene are SGHNT and YYREEE (reference sequence). Trimming cost V 4 bases and J 1 base, with 11 bases left between them. The CDR3 runs 14 residues. The V gene is TRBV5-4, the J gene TRBJ1-1; no reliable D call. Material: peripheral blood. The receptor was derived from a woman aged 45-59 years with acute or convalescent COVID-19. CDR3 in amino acids: CASSRELENTEAFF. The DNA for the CDR3 is TGTGCCAGCAGCCGAGAATTAGAGAACACTGAAGCTTTCTTT.